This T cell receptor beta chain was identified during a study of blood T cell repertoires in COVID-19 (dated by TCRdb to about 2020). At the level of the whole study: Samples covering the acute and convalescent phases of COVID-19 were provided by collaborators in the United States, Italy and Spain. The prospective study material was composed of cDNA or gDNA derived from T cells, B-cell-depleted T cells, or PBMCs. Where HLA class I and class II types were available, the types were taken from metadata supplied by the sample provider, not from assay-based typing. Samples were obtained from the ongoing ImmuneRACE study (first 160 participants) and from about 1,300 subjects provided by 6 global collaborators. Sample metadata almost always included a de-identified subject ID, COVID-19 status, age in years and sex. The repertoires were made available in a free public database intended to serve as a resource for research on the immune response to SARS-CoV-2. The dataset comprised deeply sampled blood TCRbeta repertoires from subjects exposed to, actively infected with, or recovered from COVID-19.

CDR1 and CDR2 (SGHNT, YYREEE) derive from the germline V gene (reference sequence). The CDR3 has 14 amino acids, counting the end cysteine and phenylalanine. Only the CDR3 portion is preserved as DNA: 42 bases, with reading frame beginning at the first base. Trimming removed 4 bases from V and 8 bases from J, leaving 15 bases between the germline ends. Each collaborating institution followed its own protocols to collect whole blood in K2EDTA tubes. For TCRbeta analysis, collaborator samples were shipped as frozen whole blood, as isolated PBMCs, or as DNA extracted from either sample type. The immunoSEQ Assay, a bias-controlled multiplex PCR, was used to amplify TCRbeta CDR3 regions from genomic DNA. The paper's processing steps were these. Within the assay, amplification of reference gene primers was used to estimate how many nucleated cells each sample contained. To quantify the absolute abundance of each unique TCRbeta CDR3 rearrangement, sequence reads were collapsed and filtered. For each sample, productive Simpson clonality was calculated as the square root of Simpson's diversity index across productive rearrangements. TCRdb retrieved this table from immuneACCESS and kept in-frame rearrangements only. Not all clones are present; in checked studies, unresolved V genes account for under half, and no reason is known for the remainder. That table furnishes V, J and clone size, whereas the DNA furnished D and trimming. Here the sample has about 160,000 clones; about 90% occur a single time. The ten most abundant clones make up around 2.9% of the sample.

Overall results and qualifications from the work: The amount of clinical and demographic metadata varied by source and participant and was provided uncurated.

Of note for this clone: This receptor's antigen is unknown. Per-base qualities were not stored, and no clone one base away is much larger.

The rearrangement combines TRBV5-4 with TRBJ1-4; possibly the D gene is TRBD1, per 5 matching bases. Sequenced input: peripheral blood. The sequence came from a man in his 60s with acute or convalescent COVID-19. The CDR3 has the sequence CASSLRASEEKLFF. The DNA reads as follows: TGTGCCAGCAGCCTCAGGGCCTCCGAAGAAAAACTGTTTTTT.